Presented here are 29 T cell receptor beta chains from one specimen sequenced in a study of T cell changes during pregnancy in multiple sclerosis. Here immunoSEQ multiplex PCR was the method, and the copy in TCRdb shows in-frame clones only, minus some. The sample consists of 90,000 to 120,000 clones, about 94% of them appearing once. This specimen was peripheral blood, taken before pregnancy. The receptors come from a female donor with multiple sclerosis, enrolled in a pregnancy study.

V and J are TRBV25-1 and TRBJ2-7, with 10 positions matching TRBD2. This CDR3 has 14 amino acids. Germline values: CDR1 MGHDK, CDR2 SYGVNS. V was pared by 3 bases and J by 11 bases, with 10 bases of the junction left unmatched. In DNA, the CDR3 is TGTGCCAGCAGTGATGTCGCAGCGGGAGGGCATAAGTACTTC. This encodes CASSDVAAGGHKYF.

The chain links TRBV7-9 to TRBJ2-7; tentatively, D is TRBD1 (5 bases). With 5 bases removed from V and 2 bases from J, the gap between germline ends came to 10 bases. This CDR3 has 13 amino acids. In germline, CDR1 is SEHNR, CDR2 FQNEAQ (reference sequence). CDR3: CASSLDSPYEQYF. DNA of the CDR3: TGTGCCAGCAGCCTAGACAGTCCCTACGAGCAGTACTTC.

The chain couples TRBV6-5 to TRBJ2-3, with 9 bases matching TRBD2. The CDR3 totals 15 residues. Trimming removed 4 bases from V and 3 bases from J; junction bases left unmatched: 5. Germline V gene lookup returns CDR1 MNHEY and CDR2 SVGAGI. The CDR3 here is CASSSSGRWTDTQYF. CDR3 sequence (DNA): TGTGCCAGCAGTTCGAGCGGGAGGTGGACAGATACGCAGTATTTT.

The CDR3 coding sequence is TGTGCCAGCAGTTTAGTAGGGGCTGGAAACACCATATATTTT. This gives the protein CASSLVGAGNTIYF. V and J are TRBV27 and TRBJ1-3, with D perhaps TRBD1 (5 bases). V was shortened by 2 bases and J by 2 bases, with 7 bases between the two germline ends. The CDR3 is made up of 14 amino acids. The germline CDR1 and CDR2 sequences are MNHEY and SMNVEV (reference sequence).

The chain has TRBV6-5 and TRBJ2-3, with D perhaps TRBD2 (5 bases). V was clipped by 2 bases and J by 2 bases, with 8 bases between them. Germline loops: CDR1 MNHEY, CDR2 SVGAGI. CDR3 length equals 14 residues. CDR3 residues: CASSYRGFTDTQYF. As DNA, the CDR3 is TGTGCCAGCAGTTACCGGGGTTTCACAGATACGCAGTATTTT.

The rearrangement links TRBV7-2 to TRBJ2-1; weak D call: TRBD1 (7 bases). This CDR3 spans 15 amino acids. Trimming removed 4 bases at V and 9 bases at J, with 19 bases between. Germline-derived CDR1 and CDR2 are SGHTA and FQGNSA. CDR3 sequence: CASSSSTGWRGEQFF. As DNA, the CDR3 is TGTGCCAGCAGCTCCTCGACAGGGTGGCGGGGTGAGCAGTTCTTC.

V is TRBV11-2 and J is TRBJ2-7; no clear D. Deletions cut 1 base from V and 3 bases from J, with 16 bases between. Germline V gene lookup returns CDR1 SGHAT and CDR2 FQNNGV. The CDR3 loop spans 16 amino acids. CDR3 sequence (DNA): TGTGCCAGCAGCTTAGGTCCGAACGAGGAGATCTACGAGCAGTACTTC. This codes for CASSLGPNEEIYEQYF.

The rearrangement uses TRBV4-2 and TRBJ1-1; 12 positions agree with TRBD1. J was trimmed by 1 base and V by 4 bases; bases with no gene match: 4. The CDR3 is 16 residues long. In germline, CDR1 is LGHNA, CDR2 YNFKEQ. CDR3 loop: CASSPGQGARNTEAFF. In nucleotides, the CDR3 is TGTGCCAGCAGCCCGGGACAGGGGGCAAGGAACACTGAAGCTTTCTTT.

The V call is TRBV25-1, the J call TRBJ2-2; D unclear. Germline V gene lookup returns CDR1 MGHDK and CDR2 SYGVNS. This CDR3 spans 15 amino acids. Deletions cut 5 bases from V and 5 bases from J, with 15 bases between. CDR3 nucleotide sequence: TGTGCCAGCAGTCCCCCGGTTCCCGGGACCGGGGAGCTGTTTTTT. The encoded protein is CASSPPVPGTGELFF.

V and J are TRBV4-1 and TRBJ2-7, with 15 bases that match TRBD2. The germline V gene encodes CDR1 MGHRA and CDR2 YSYEKL. The CDR3 totals 17 residues. J lost 6 bases, V lost 1 base, and 7 bases had no gene match. CDR3: CASSQGTSGRAIGEQYF. The CDR3 coding sequence is TGCGCCAGCAGCCAAGGGACTAGCGGGAGGGCTATTGGCGAGCAGTACTTC.

This chain joins TRBV2 and TRBJ2-1; 8 bases match TRBD2. The CDR3 totals 16 residues. V lost 2 bases to trimming and J lost 2 bases; unmatched junction nucleotides: 5. CDR1 and CDR2 from the germline V gene are SNHLY and FYNNEI. The CDR3: CASSEMPAGAYNEQFF. The CDR3 DNA sequence: TGTGCCAGCAGTGAAATGCCAGCGGGGGCCTACAATGAGCAGTTCTTC.

This chain connects TRBV2 to TRBJ2-7, with 16 bases fitting TRBD2. Trimming removed 9 bases from V and 7 bases from J; junction bases left unmatched: 12. The germline V gene has CDR1 SNHLY and CDR2 FYNNEI. The CDR3 is 16 residues long. CDR3 region: CASLPGLAGGPDEQYF. CDR3 in DNA: TGTGCCAGTCTACCGGGACTAGCGGGAGGGCCTGATGAGCAGTACTTC.

This clone was detected once. The J gene is TRBJ1-4, the V gene TRBV16; possibly TRBD1 for D (5 bases). Germline V lookup: CDR1 KGHSY, CDR2 FQNENV. The CDR3 totals 14 residues. V was trimmed by 4 bases and J by 5 bases, leaving 11 bases between them. The chain's CDR3 is CASSRGHSNEKLFF. Written as DNA, the CDR3 is TGTGCCAGCAGCCGAGGACATTCCAATGAAAAACTGTTTTTT.

The chain links TRBV13 to TRBJ2-5, with 9 nucleotides matching TRBD2. The CDR3 contains 14 residues. Germline V gives CDR1 PRHDT, CDR2 FYEKMQ (reference sequence). V lost 8 bases to trimming and J lost 2 bases; unmatched junction nucleotides: 6. CDR3 nucleotides: TGTGCCAGCGGCGGGAGGGCCGCTCAAGAGACCCAGTACTTC. Residues: CASGGRAAQETQYF. The whole variable domain, filled in from reference TRBV13 and TRBJ2-5, reads AAGVIQSPRHLIKEKRETATLKCYPIPRHDTVYWYQQGPGQDPQFLISFYEKMQSDKGSIPDRFSAQQFSDYHSELNMSSLELGDSALYFCASGGRAAQETQYFGPGTRLLVL.

The rearrangement joins TRBV10-3 to TRBJ1-1; the D is unclear. Germline V lookup: CDR1 ENHRY, CDR2 SYGVKD. Trimming stripped 6 bases from V and 1 base from J, with 12 bases between. This CDR3 region has 14 residues. CDR3 bases: TGTGCCATCAGACCAACCGGGAAGAACACTGAAGCTTTCTTT. It codes for CAIRPTGKNTEAFF.

The V and J genes are TRBV19 and TRBJ2-1, with D perhaps TRBD2 (5 bases). The CDR3 contains 16 residues. Germline assignment: CDR1 LNHDA and CDR2 SQIVND (reference sequence). V lost 0 bases to trimming and J lost 0 bases, with 9 bases between them. The CDR3 loop is CASSIDAAASYNEQFF. The CDR3 DNA sequence: TGTGCCAGTAGTATAGATGCAGCGGCCTCCTACAATGAGCAGTTCTTC.

The V gene is TRBV7-8, the J gene TRBJ1-1, with TRBD1 matching over 8 bases. The ends lost 5 bases at V and 5 bases at J; junction bases unmatched: 10. Germline CDR1 is SGHVS and CDR2 is FQNEAQ. This CDR3 comprises 15 residues. The chain's CDR3 is CASSHPATGVTEAFF. DNA for the CDR3: TGTGCCAGCAGCCACCCGGCGACAGGGGTAACTGAAGCTTTCTTT.

This chain links TRBV27 with TRBJ1-2; 7 bases are shared with TRBD1. Germline V lookup: CDR1 MNHEY, CDR2 SMNVEV (reference sequence). V was clipped by 4 bases and J by 8 bases; unmatched bases: 13. There are 15 residues in the CDR3. CDR3 amino acids: CASSSLRHRGWGYTF. CDR3 DNA: TGTGCCAGCAGTTCCTTACGACACAGGGGTTGGGGCTACACCTTC.

The V gene is TRBV19, the J gene TRBJ1-5; 10 bases align to TRBD1. The CDR3 covers 16 residues. Germline V CDR1 and CDR2: LNHDA, SQIVND (reference sequence). V was clipped by 5 bases and J by 0 bases; unmatched bases: 4. The CDR3 is CASSGDRGLSNQPQHF. The CDR3 coding sequence is TGTGCCAGTAGTGGGGACAGGGGCCTTAGCAATCAGCCCCAGCATTTT.

The rearrangement uses TRBV28 and TRBJ1-4; tentative D call: TRBD1 (5 bases). The CDR3 runs 12 residues. V lost 3 bases to trimming and J lost 7 bases, with 6 bases between them. The germline gives CDR1 MDHEN, CDR2 SYDVKM. The CDR3 reads CASSLTVEKLFF. In nucleotides, the CDR3 is TGTGCCAGCAGTTTGACAGTTGAAAAACTGTTTTTT.

This clone appeared a single time. The V gene is TRBV30, the J gene TRBJ2-4; 10 bases are a match to TRBD1. CDR3 length: 16 amino acids. Per the germline V gene, CDR1 is GTSNPN and CDR2 is SVGIG (reference sequence). V gave up 0 bases and J gave up 5 bases; unmatched junction bases: 7. The CDR3 loop reads CAWSVRGDRGQNIQYF. The CDR3 DNA sequence: TGTGCCTGGAGTGTACGGGGGGACAGGGGACAAAACATTCAGTACTTC.

V and J are TRBV30 and TRBJ2-7; TRBD2 matches at 8 bases. This CDR3 has 13 amino acids. From germline, CDR1 is GTSNPN and CDR2 SVGIG (reference sequence). V lost 0 bases, J lost 6 bases, and 4 bases stayed unmatched. In DNA, the CDR3 is TGTGCCTGGAGTGTCGCTCTAGCGGGCGAGCAGTACTTC. Protein: CAWSVALAGEQYF.

The gene calls are TRBV28 and TRBJ2-1; TRBD2 agrees at 9 bases. The CDR3 runs 16 residues. CDR1 MDHEN and CDR2 SYDVKM come from the germline V gene. Trimming took 2 bases from V and 4 from J; bases not matched to a gene: 6. This CDR3 reads CASSLGLAGKYNEQFF. CDR3 DNA: TGTGCCAGCAGTTTAGGGCTAGCGGGGAAATACAATGAGCAGTTCTTC.

This chain links TRBV5-4 with TRBJ1-1; D is unresolved. V shed 2 bases and J shed 6 bases, with 14 bases lying between them. This CDR3 has 14 residues. In germline, CDR1 is SGHNT, CDR2 YYREEE (reference sequence). Here the CDR3 reads CASSLAPRRAEAFF. DNA for the CDR3: TGTGCCAGCAGCTTAGCCCCCAGGAGGGCTGAAGCTTTCTTT.

The chain links TRBV4-1 to TRBJ1-2, with D perhaps TRBD1 (5 bases). Germline CDR1 and CDR2: MGHRA and YSYEKL. The V and J ends lost 3 bases and 4 bases respectively, with 12 bases between them. The CDR3 contains 14 residues. CDR3 in DNA: TGCGCCAGCAGCCACGGGGGAGGCGGCTATGGCTACACCTTC. Amino acids: CASSHGGGGYGYTF.

V gene TRBV5-1 combines with J gene TRBJ2-2; TRBD1 is a possible D gene (5 bases). V was cut by 3 bases and J by 2 bases, with 14 bases left in between. Germline V gives CDR1 SGHRS, CDR2 YFSETQ. The CDR3 loop spans 16 amino acids. CDR3 in DNA: TGCGCCAGCAGCTGGGGCATGTGGGGAAACACCGGGGAGCTGTTTTTT. This encodes CASSWGMWGNTGELFF.

The chain recombines TRBV7-6 with TRBJ2-1, with 8 positions matching TRBD1. CDR1 and CDR2 from the germline V gene are SGHVS and FNYEAQ. This CDR3 comprises 14 residues. Trimming at V came to 4 bases and at J to 3 bases, leaving 2 bases not matched to a gene. Written as DNA, the CDR3 is TGTGCCAGCAGCTATGACAGGGGCTACAATGAGCAGTTCTTC. Translation: CASSYDRGYNEQFF.

V gene TRBV19 combines with J gene TRBJ1-5; possible D gene TRBD1, 6 bases. The CDR3 contains 16 residues. CDR1 is LNHDA, CDR2 SQIVND, per germline (reference sequence). The ends were cut back, 3 bases at V and 0 bases at J, with 12 bases in the middle. The CDR3 DNA reads as TGTGCCAGTAGTATTTCCGGACAGTATAGCAATCAGCCCCAGCATTTT. Encoded protein: CASSISGQYSNQPQHF.

V usage is TRBV28 and J usage is TRBJ2-5; 10 bases match TRBD2. CDR1 and CDR2 (germline): MDHEN, SYDVKM. V was pared by 2 bases and J by 0 bases, with 6 bases of the junction left unmatched. CDR3 length: 17 residues. CDR3 sequence: CASSLKVLAGDQETQYF. The CDR3 region has the DNA TGTGCCAGCAGTTTAAAGGTTCTAGCGGGAGACCAAGAGACCCAGTACTTC.